One and the same sample provided the 24 T cell receptor beta chains below, sequenced in a study of blood T cell repertoires in COVID-19. This table comes from immunoSEQ multiplex PCR, and its TCRdb copy is limited to in-frame clones, with some not included. This table holds about 240,000 clones, more than 85% found once. The sample taken for sequencing was PBMCs or T cells enriched from blood (not recorded which). Receptor source: a man in his forties who had recovered from COVID-19.

This sequence joins TRBV7-8 and TRBJ2-7, with D possibly TRBD2 on 5 matching bases. The CDR3 runs 14 residues. CDR1 is SGHVS and CDR2 is FQNEAQ in the germline V gene. Trimming took 4 bases from V and 0 from J, leaving 10 bases between them. CDR3 protein: CASSWEWVSYEQYF. The CDR3 DNA is TGTGCCAGCAGCTGGGAGTGGGTCTCCTACGAGCAGTACTTC. Looking up the rest from reference TRBV7-8 and TRBJ2-7 gives the full variable domain: GAGVSQSPRYKVAKRGQDVALRCDPISGHVSLFWYQQALGQGPEFLTYFQNEAQLDKSGLPSDRFFAERPEGSVSTLKIQRTQQEDSAVYLCASSWEWVSYEQYFGPGTRLTVT.

The rearrangement uses TRBV5-4 and TRBJ1-1; no definite D call. Deletions cut 2 bases from V and 4 bases from J, with 12 bases between. There are 14 residues in the CDR3. CDR1 SGHNT and CDR2 YYREEE come from the germline V gene (reference sequence). The CDR3 DNA sequence: TGTGCCAGCAGCTTAGTTGGGCGATCCACTGAAGCTTTCTTT. Its translation is CASSLVGRSTEAFF.

V and J are TRBV3-1 (or the pseudogene TRBV3-2) and TRBJ2-7, with 9 bases identical to TRBD2. V trimming: 3 bases; J trimming: 0 bases; junction bases outside the gene matches: 6. Germline lookup yields CDR1 LGHDT and CDR2 YNNKEL (reference sequence). The CDR3 is 16 amino acids. CDR3: CASSQAGLAGSYEQYF. In nucleotides, the CDR3 is TGTGCCAGCAGCCAGGCGGGACTAGCTGGCTCCTACGAGCAGTACTTC.

This sequence joins TRBV5-1 and TRBJ2-7; a weak D match, TRBD1 (6 bases). CDR1 is SGHRS, CDR2 YFSETQ, per germline. The CDR3 totals 16 residues. The V end lost 4 bases, the J end lost 3 bases, and 20 bases lay between the germline ends. CDR3 coding DNA: TGCGCCAGCAGCCCCCTAACAGGGATTCGGTTCTACGAGCAGTACTTC. It codes for CASSPLTGIRFYEQYF.

The genes are TRBV30 and TRBJ1-1; tentatively, D is TRBD1 (6 bases). Deletions cut 2 bases from V and 3 bases from J, with 13 bases between. This CDR3 comprises 14 residues. Germline V gives CDR1 GTSNPN, CDR2 SVGIG (reference sequence). The CDR3 DNA is TGTGCCTGGAGTTCCGGGACAAGGCACACTGAAGCTTTCTTT. It is translated as CAWSSGTRHTEAFF.

J is TRBJ2-3 and V is TRBV7-9; 9 bases fit TRBD2. Germline V gene data show CDR1 as SEHNR and CDR2 as FQNEAQ (reference sequence). The CDR3 consists of 17 residues. Germline trimming cut 4 bases from V and 0 bases from J; bases unmatched to any gene: 8. The CDR3 coding sequence is TGTGCCAGCAGCTCAGGTAGCGGGGGCCTTAGCACAGATACGCAGTATTTT. It translates to CASSSGSGGLSTDTQYF. The entire variable domain, with the rest obtained from reference TRBV7-9 and TRBJ2-3, is as follows: DTGVSQNPRHKITKRGQNVTFRCDPISEHNRLYWYRQTLGQGPEFLTYFQNEAQLEKSRLLSDRFSAERPKGSFSTLEIQRTEQGDSAMYLCASSSGSGGLSTDTQYFGPGTRLTVL.

This rearrangement joins TRBV5-4 to TRBJ2-7; TRBD1 matches 8 bases. The CDR3 contains 14 residues. V shed 4 bases, J shed 6 bases, and the junction held 9 bases outside the gene matches. In germline, CDR1 is SGHNT, CDR2 YYREEE (reference sequence). The DNA for the CDR3 is TGTGCCAGCAGCCCCCGGGACAGGTGGGGCGAGCAGTACTTC. This translates into CASSPRDRWGEQYF.

The rearrangement joins TRBV11-2 to TRBJ1-4, with TRBD1 matching over 7 bases. Per germline, CDR1 SGHAT and CDR2 FQNNGV. Trimming removed 5 bases from V and 4 bases from J; junction bases left unmatched: 7. This CDR3 contains 15 residues. The CDR3 region has the DNA TGTGCCAGCAGCAAGGGGACAGCACGTAATGAAAAACTGTTTTTT. Amino acids: CASSKGTARNEKLFF.

V gene TRBV10-3 combines with J gene TRBJ2-3; TRBD2 agrees at 7 bases. The germline CDR1 and CDR2 sequences are ENHRY and SYGVKD. The CDR3 sequence is 14 residues long. V shed 7 bases, J shed 2 bases, and the junction held 6 bases outside the gene matches. CDR3 in amino acids: CAIKAGRDTDTQYF. The CDR3 nucleotides read TGTGCCATCAAAGCGGGGCGGGACACAGATACGCAGTATTTT.

The chain has TRBV19 and TRBJ1-5; possible D gene TRBD1, 5 bases. The ends were cut back, 2 bases at V and 7 bases at J, with 12 bases in the middle. The CDR3 runs 14 residues. Germline V CDR1 and CDR2: LNHDA, SQIVND (reference sequence). CDR3 sequence: CASSIQDMGQPQHF. The CDR3, as DNA: TGTGCCAGTAGTATACAGGACATGGGGCAGCCCCAGCATTTT.

This sequence joins TRBV6-5 and TRBJ1-6; 7 positions match TRBD1. Germline CDR1 MNHEY, CDR2 SVGAGI. J gave up 8 bases and V 2 bases, and 9 bases lay outside the gene matches. The CDR3 is 16 amino acids. The DNA of the CDR3 is TGTGCCAGCAGTTACGGCCCGACAGGGACGCATTCACCCCTCCACTTT. Its translation is CASSYGPTGTHSPLHF.

The genes are TRBV7-3 and TRBJ1-1; D unclear. Looked up from germline, CDR1 is SGHTA and CDR2 is FQGTGA. The CDR3 sequence is 13 residues long. Between the trimmed V and J ends, which lost 6 bases and 5 bases, there was a span of 13 bases. CDR3 coding DNA: TGTGCCAGCAGACCCCAGGAGGGAACTGAAGCTTTCTTT. Its protein product is CASRPQEGTEAFF. The variable domain in full, with the rest retrieved from reference TRBV7-3 and TRBJ1-1, is GAGVSQTPSNKVTEKGKYVELRCDPISGHTALYWYRQSLGQGPEFLIYFQGTGAADDSGLPNDRFFAVRPEGSVSTLKIQRTERGDSAVYLCASRPQEGTEAFFGQGTRLTVV.

The chain joins TRBV7-8 to TRBJ2-1; tentatively, D is TRBD2 (7 bases). Trimming took 1 base from V and 4 from J, leaving 20 bases between them. CDR3 length equals 18 residues. The germline CDR1 and CDR2 sequences are SGHVS and FQNEAQ. CDR3 coding DNA: TGTGCCAGCAGCTTAGGAATCGGCAGGGGAGGGGTGTACAATGAGCAGTTCTTC. Translating gives CASSLGIGRGGVYNEQFF.

In this sample, this clone turned up once. This rearrangement joins TRBV25-1 to TRBJ1-3; 7 nucleotides line up with TRBD1. Germline values: CDR1 MGHDK, CDR2 SYGVNS. V shed 3 bases and J 5 bases; nucleotides not matched to a gene: 4. The CDR3 extends over 14 amino acids. CDR3 DNA: TGTGCCAGCAGTGAGCCGGGACAGAGAAACACCATATATTTT. Its protein product is CASSEPGQRNTIYF.

This chain joins TRBV7-8 and TRBJ2-7, with 12 bases fitting TRBD2. The V gene end was trimmed by 1 base and the J gene end by 0 bases; junction bases not matched to a gene: 19. CDR1 is SGHVS and CDR2 is FQNEAQ in the germline V gene. The CDR3 runs 22 residues. CDR3 loop: CASSLVSSGRADFFSSSYEQYF. The CDR3 DNA sequence: TGTGCCAGCAGCTTAGTGTCTAGCGGGAGGGCCGACTTCTTCTCCAGCTCCTACGAGCAGTACTTC.

The chain combines TRBV5-6 with TRBJ1-1, with 8 bases identical to TRBD1. The CDR3 covers 14 residues. Germline values: CDR1 SGHDT, CDR2 YYEEEE. With 0 bases clipped from V and 8 bases from J, the junction kept 6 bases outside the gene matches. CDR3 residues: CASSLGAGQEEAFF. The CDR3 DNA sequence: TGTGCCAGCAGCTTGGGGGCGGGACAGGAAGAAGCTTTCTTT.

This clone has at least ten counts. The V call is TRBV7-8, the J call TRBJ2-2; D uncertain. In germline, CDR1 is SGHVS, CDR2 FQNEAQ. This CDR3 contains 19 residues. V was trimmed by 0 bases and J by 5 bases, leaving 22 bases between them. Here the CDR3 reads CASSLARFPANMKTGELFF. CDR3 nucleotides: TGTGCCAGCAGCTTAGCGCGATTCCCAGCGAACATGAAGACCGGGGAGCTGTTTTTT. Drawing the rest from reference TRBV7-8 and TRBJ2-2, the complete variable domain is GAGVSQSPRYKVAKRGQDVALRCDPISGHVSLFWYQQALGQGPEFLTYFQNEAQLDKSGLPSDRFFAERPEGSVSTLKIQRTQQEDSAVYLCASSLARFPANMKTGELFFGEGSRLTVL.

The rearrangement links TRBV19 to TRBJ1-1; maybe TRBD1 (6 bases). The V gene lost 9 bases and the J gene lost 7 bases, with 9 bases spanning the gap. The CDR3 is 10 residues long. CDR1 is LNHDA and CDR2 is SQIVND in the germline V gene (reference sequence). CDR3 nucleotides: TGTGCCAGCGGACAGTTTGAAGCTTTCTTT. Amino acids: CASGQFEAFF.

The chain recombines TRBV27 with TRBJ2-7; 8 positions match TRBD1. V was pared by 6 bases and J by 0 bases, with 10 bases of the junction left unmatched. Germline CDR1 is MNHEY and CDR2 is SMNVEV (reference sequence). This CDR3 region has 16 residues. The CDR3 protein is CASRPTGQGASYEQYF. The CDR3 DNA is TGTGCCAGCAGACCAACGGGGCAGGGGGCCTCCTACGAGCAGTACTTC.

This chain links TRBV10-2 with TRBJ2-1; TRBD2 matches at 7 bases. V shed 6 bases and J 2 bases; nucleotides not matched to a gene: 4. The CDR3 is made up of 14 amino acids. The germline gives CDR1 WSHSY, CDR2 SAAADI. The CDR3 is CASRSGTTYNEQFF. DNA of the CDR3: TGCGCCAGCAGATCCGGGACTACCTACAATGAGCAGTTCTTC.

The V call is TRBV9, the J call TRBJ2-7, with TRBD1 matching 11 bases. From germline, CDR1 is SGDLS and CDR2 YYNGEE. This CDR3 is built from 15 residues. The J segment lost 4 bases and the V segment lost 0 bases, leaving 3 bases of the junction unmatched. The CDR3 sequence is CASSVGDRGDYEQYF. CDR3 coding DNA: TGTGCCAGCAGCGTAGGGGACAGGGGGGATTACGAGCAGTACTTC.

This clone was counted once. This rearrangement joins TRBV28 to TRBJ2-7; 7 nucleotides match TRBD2. J was trimmed by 3 bases and V by 3 bases; bases with no gene match: 8. CDR3 length: 15 amino acids. The germline gives CDR1 MDHEN, CDR2 SYDVKM. CDR3 in amino acids: CASSFKQRDNYEQYF. The CDR3, as DNA: TGTGCCAGCAGTTTCAAGCAGCGGGATAACTACGAGCAGTACTTC.

The chain links TRBV4-1 to TRBJ1-5, with TRBD1 matching over 7 bases. This CDR3 region has 15 residues. Germline CDR1 reads MGHRA; CDR2 reads YSYEKL. V trimming: 0 bases; J trimming: 4 bases; junction bases outside the gene matches: 3. The CDR3, as DNA: TGCGCCAGCAGCCAAGATGGGACAGTGAATCAGCCCCAGCATTTT. It translates to CASSQDGTVNQPQHF.

The chain has TRBV30 and TRBJ1-1; weak D call: TRBD1 (5 bases). This CDR3 spans 15 amino acids. Trimming cost V 3 bases and J 1 base, with 15 bases left between them. Germline CDR1 is GTSNPN and CDR2 is SVGIG (reference sequence). The CDR3 DNA follows: TGTGCCTGGAGGGACCCGGGACTTCCGAACACTGAAGCTTTCTTT. It is translated as CAWRDPGLPNTEAFF.